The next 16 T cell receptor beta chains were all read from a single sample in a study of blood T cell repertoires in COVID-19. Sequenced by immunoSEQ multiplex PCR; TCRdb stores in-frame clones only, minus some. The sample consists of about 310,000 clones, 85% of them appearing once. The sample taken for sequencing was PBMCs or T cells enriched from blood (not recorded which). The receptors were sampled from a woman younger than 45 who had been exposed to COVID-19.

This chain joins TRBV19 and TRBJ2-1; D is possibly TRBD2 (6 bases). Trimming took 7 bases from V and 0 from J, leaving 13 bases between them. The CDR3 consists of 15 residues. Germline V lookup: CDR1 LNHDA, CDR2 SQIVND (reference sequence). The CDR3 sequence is CASKAGPSSYNEQFF. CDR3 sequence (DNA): TGTGCCAGTAAGGCGGGGCCAAGCTCCTACAATGAGCAGTTCTTC.

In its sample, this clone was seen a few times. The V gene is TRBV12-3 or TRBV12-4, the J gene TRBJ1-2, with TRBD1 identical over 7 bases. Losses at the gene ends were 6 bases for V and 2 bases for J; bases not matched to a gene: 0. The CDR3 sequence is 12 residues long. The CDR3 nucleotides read TGTGCCAGCAGACAGGGGAACTATGGCTACACCTTC. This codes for CASRQGNYGYTF.

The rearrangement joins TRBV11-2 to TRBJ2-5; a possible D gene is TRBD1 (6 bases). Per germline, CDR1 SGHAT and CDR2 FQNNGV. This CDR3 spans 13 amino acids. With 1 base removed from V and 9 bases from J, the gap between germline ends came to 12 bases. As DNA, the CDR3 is TGTGCCAGCAGCTTAGCACAGGGTACGGCCCAGTACTTC. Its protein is CASSLAQGTAQYF.

The CDR3 loop is CASSAARTGLHAQYF. As DNA, the CDR3 is TGTGCCAGCAGCGCCGCCCGGACAGGGTTGCATGCGCAGTATTTT. J is TRBJ2-3 and V is TRBV11-2; 8 bases fit TRBD1. After removal of 5 bases from V and 10 bases from J, the junction contained 14 bases not matched to a gene. The V gene's germline CDR1 is SGHAT and CDR2 FQNNGV. This CDR3 is 15 amino acids long.

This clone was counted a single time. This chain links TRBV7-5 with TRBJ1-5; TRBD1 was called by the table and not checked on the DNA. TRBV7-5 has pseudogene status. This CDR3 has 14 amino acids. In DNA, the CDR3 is TGTGCCAGAAGCGAGACAGGGAGAAATCAGCCCCAGCATTTT. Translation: CARSETGRNQPQHF.

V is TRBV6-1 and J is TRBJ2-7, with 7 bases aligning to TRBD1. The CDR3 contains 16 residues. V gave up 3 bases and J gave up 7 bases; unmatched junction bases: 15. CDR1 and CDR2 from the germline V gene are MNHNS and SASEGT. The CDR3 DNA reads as TGTGCCAGCAGTGATCGGGGACAGAGCTTTCCCTGGGAGCAGTACTTC. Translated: CASSDRGQSFPWEQYF.

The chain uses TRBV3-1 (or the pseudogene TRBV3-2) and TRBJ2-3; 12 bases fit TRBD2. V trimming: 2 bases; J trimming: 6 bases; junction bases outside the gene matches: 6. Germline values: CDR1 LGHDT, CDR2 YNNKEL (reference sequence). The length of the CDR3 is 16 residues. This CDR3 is CASSQPTSGRSDTQYF. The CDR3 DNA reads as TGTGCCAGCAGCCAACCGACTAGCGGGAGATCTGATACGCAGTATTTT.

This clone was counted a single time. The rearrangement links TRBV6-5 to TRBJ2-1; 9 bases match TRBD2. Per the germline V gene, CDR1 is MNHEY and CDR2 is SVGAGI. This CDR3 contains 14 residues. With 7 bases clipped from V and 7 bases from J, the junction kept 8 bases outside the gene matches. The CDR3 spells CASTMGLAQNEQFF. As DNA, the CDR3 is TGTGCCAGCACTATGGGACTAGCTCAGAATGAGCAGTTCTTC.

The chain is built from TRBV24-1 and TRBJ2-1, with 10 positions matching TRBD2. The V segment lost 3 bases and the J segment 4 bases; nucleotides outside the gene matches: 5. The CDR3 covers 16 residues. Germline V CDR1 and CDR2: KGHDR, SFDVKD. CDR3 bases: TGTGCCACCAGTGATGGTACTAGCGGGGTATACAATGAGCAGTTCTTC. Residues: CATSDGTSGVYNEQFF.

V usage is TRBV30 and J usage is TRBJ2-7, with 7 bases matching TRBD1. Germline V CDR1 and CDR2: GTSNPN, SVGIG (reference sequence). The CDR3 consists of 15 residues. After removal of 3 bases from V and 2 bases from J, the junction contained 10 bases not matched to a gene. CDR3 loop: CAWRRQGQRTYEQYF. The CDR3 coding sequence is TGTGCCTGGAGACGTCAGGGACAGAGGACCTACGAGCAGTACTTC.

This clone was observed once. In nucleotides, the CDR3 is TGTGCCAGCAGCGTGGCATACCAAGGGGGCAATCAGCCCCAGCATTTT. It codes for CASSVAYQGGNQPQHF. The V call is TRBV27, the J call TRBJ1-5, with a weak D call TRBD1 (5 bases). The V gene lost 6 bases and the J gene lost 2 bases, with 17 bases spanning the gap. CDR3 length: 16 amino acids. Germline V gene data show CDR1 as MNHEY and CDR2 as SMNVEV (reference sequence).

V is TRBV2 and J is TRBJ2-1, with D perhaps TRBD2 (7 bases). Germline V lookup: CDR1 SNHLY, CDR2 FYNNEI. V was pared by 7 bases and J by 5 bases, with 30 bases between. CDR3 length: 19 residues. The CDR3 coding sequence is TGTGCCAGCACCGCTCGTGGGAGGGCGTCTTGGGGGCGACACAATGAGCAGTTCTTC. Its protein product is CASTARGRASWGRHNEQFF.

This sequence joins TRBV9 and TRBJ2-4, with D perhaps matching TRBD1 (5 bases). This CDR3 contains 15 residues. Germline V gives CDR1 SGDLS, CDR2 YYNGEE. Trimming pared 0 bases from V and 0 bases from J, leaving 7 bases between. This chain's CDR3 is CASSVGGSAKNIQYF. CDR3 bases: TGTGCCAGCAGCGTAGGGGGCTCAGCCAAAAACATTCAGTACTTC.

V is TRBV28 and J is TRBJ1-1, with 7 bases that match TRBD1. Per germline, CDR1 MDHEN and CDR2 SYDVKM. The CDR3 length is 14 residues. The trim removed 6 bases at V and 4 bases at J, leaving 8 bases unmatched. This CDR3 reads CASSRVGQSTEAFF. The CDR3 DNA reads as TGTGCCAGCAGCCGAGTGGGACAGTCCACTGAAGCTTTCTTT.

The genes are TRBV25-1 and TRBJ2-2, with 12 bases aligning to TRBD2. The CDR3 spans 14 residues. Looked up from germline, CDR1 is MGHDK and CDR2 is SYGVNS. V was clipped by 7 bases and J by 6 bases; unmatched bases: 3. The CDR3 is CASKLAGGAGELFF. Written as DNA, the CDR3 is TGTGCCAGCAAACTAGCGGGGGGAGCCGGGGAGCTGTTTTTT. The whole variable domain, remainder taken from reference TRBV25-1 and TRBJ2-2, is EADIYQTPRYLVIGTGKKITLECSQTMGHDKMYWYQQDPGMELHLIHYSYGVNSTEKGDLSSESTVSRIRTEHFPLTLESARPSHTSQYLCASKLAGGAGELFFGEGSRLTVL.

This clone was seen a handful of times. This chain's CDR3 is CASSTRQGYTGNTIYF. The CDR3 nucleotides read TGTGCCAGTAGTACCCGACAGGGTTATACTGGAAACACCATATATTTT. The J gene is TRBJ1-3, the V gene TRBV19, with 7 bases matching TRBD1. The CDR3 is made up of 16 amino acids. Germline V CDR1 and CDR2: LNHDA, SQIVND (reference sequence). V gave up 4 bases and J gave up 2 bases; unmatched junction bases: 8.